This T cell receptor (beta chain) was observed in a study of identical twins. This clonotype was counted many times. The junction does not match germline at one end; this may be a read error. TCRdb re-derived calls from the 5' RACE reads in MiXCR, one entry per CDR3 protein. Seen here are over 600,000 distinct CDR3 sequences, about 20% observed once, and the top ten hold 4% to 5.5%. Germline-derived CDR1 and CDR2 are SSHAT and FNYEAQ (reference sequence). The CDR3 runs to 14 residues. This same sample was also part of a study on T cells expressing NK-cell markers.

The genes are TRBV7-7 and TRBJ2-3, with 8 bases identical to TRBD1. Sequencing was done on a sample of PBMCs. The receptor comes from a woman between 18 and 29 years old in good health. The CDR3 bases are TGTGCTAGCAGCCCAGGGGGCGCAACAGATACGCAGTATTTT. The encoded protein is CASSPGGATDTQYF.